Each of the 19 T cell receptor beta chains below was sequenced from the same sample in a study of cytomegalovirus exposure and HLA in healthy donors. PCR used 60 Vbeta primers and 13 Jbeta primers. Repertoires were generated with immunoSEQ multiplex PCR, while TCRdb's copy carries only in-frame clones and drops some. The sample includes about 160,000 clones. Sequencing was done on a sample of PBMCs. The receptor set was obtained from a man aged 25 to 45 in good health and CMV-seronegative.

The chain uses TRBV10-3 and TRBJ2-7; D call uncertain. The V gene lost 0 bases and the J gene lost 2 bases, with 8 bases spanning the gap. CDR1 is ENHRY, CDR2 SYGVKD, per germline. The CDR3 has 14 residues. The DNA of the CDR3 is TGTGCCATCAGTGAGTCTAAAAGAGCCTACGAGCAGTACTTC. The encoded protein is CAISESKRAYEQYF.

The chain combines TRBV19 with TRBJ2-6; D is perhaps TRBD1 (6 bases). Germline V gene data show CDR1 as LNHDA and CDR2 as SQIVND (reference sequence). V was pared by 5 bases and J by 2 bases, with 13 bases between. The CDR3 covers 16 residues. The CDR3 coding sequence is TGTGCCAGTAGTGTCCTAAGGGGGACTGGGGCCAACGTCCTGACTTTC. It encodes CASSVLRGTGANVLTF. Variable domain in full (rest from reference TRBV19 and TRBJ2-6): DGGITQSPKYLFRKEGQNVTLSCEQNLNHDAMYWYRQDPGQGLRLIYYSQIVNDFQKGDIAEGYSVSREKKESFPLTVTSAQKNPTAFYLCASSVLRGTGANVLTFGAGSRLTVL.

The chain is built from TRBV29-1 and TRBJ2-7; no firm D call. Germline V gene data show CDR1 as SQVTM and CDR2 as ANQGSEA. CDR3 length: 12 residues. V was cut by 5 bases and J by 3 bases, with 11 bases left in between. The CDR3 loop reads CSVTISNYEQYF. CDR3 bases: TGCAGCGTTACGATAAGCAACTACGAGCAGTACTTC.

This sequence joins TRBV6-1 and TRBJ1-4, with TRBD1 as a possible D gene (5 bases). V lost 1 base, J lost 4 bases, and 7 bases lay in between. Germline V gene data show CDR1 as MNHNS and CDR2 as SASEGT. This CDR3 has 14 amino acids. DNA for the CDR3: TGTGCCAGCAGTGAAGGGGGGGTTAATGAAAAACTGTTTTTT. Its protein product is CASSEGGVNEKLFF.

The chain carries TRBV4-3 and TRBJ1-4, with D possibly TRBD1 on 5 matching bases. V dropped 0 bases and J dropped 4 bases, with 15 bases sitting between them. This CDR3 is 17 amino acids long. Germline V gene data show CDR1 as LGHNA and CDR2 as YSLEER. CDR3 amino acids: CASSQDSRGYGNEKLFF. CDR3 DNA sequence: TGCGCCAGCAGCCAAGATTCCCGGGGGTACGGTAATGAAAAACTGTTTTTT.

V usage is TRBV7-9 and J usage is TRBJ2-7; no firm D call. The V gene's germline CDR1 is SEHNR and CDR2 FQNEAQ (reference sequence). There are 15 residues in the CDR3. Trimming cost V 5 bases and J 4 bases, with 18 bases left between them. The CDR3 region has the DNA TGTGCCAGCAGCGTCGGAACGGCCCCTAGTTACGAGCAGTACTTC. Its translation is CASSVGTAPSYEQYF.

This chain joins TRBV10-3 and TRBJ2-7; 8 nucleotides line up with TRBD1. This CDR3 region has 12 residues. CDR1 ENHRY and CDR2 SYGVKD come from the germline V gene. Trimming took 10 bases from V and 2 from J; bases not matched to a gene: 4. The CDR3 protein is CATGQVTYEQYF. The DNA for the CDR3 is TGTGCCACGGGACAGGTAACCTACGAGCAGTACTTC.

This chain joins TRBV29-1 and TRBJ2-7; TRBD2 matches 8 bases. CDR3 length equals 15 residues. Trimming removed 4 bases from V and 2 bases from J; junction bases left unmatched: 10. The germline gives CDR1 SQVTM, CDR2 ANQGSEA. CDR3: CSVVISAGGPYEQYF. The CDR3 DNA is TGCAGCGTTGTTATAAGTGCGGGAGGTCCCTACGAGCAGTACTTC.

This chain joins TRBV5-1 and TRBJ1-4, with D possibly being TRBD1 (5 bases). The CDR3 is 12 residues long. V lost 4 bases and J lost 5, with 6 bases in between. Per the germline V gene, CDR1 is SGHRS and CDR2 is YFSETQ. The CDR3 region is CASSRGNEKLFF. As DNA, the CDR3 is TGCGCCAGCAGCCGGGGGAATGAAAAACTGTTTTTT.

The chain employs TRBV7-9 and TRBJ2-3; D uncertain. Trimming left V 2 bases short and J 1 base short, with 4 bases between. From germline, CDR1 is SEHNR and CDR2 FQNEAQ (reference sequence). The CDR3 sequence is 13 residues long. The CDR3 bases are TGTGCCAGCAGCTTACCTGGCACAGATACGCAGTATTTT. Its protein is CASSLPGTDTQYF.

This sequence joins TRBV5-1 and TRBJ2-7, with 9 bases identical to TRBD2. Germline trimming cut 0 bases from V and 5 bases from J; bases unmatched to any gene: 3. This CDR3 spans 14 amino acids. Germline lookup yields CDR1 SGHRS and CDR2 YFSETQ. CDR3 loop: CASSLVVAGDEQYF. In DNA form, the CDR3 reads TGCGCCAGCAGCTTGGTGGTAGCGGGAGACGAGCAGTACTTC.

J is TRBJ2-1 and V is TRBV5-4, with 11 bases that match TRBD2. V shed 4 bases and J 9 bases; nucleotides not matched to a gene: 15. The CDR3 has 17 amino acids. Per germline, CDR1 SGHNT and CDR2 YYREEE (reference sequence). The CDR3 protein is CASSRTSGWTTMGEQFF. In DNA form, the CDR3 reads TGTGCCAGCAGCCGGACTAGCGGGTGGACTACAATGGGTGAGCAGTTCTTC.

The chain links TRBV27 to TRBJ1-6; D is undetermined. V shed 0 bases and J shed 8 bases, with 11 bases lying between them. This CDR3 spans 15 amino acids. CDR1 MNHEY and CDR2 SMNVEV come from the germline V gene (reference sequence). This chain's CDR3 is CASSLSLRVYSPLHF. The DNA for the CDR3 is TGTGCCAGCAGTTTATCGTTAAGAGTGTATTCACCCCTCCACTTT.

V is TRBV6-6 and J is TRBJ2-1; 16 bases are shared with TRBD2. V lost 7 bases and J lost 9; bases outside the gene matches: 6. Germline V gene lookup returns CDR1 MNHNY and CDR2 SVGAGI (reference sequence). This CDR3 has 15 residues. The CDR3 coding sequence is TGTGCCAGCACCAGGGGACTAGCGGGGGGGGGTGAGCAGTTCTTC. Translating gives CASTRGLAGGGEQFF.

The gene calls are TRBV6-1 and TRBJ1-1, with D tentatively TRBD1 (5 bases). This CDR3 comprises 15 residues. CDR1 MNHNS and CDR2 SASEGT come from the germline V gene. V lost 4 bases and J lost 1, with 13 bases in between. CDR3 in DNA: TGTGCCAGCAGTGCCAGCTTTGACAGGAACACTGAAGCTTTCTTT. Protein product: CASSASFDRNTEAFF.

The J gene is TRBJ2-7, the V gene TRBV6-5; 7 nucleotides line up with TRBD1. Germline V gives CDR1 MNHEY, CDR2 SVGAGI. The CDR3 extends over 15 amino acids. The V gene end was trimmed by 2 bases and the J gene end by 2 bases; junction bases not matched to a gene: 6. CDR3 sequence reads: CASSYNRGGTYEQYF. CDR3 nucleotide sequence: TGTGCCAGCAGTTACAACAGGGGTGGAACCTACGAGCAGTACTTC.

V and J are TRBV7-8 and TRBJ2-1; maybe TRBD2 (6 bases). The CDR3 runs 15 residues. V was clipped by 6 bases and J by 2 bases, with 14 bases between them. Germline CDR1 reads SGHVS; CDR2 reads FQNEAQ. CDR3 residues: CASRGGRNPYNEQFF. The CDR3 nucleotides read TGTGCCAGCAGAGGTGGGAGGAATCCCTACAATGAGCAGTTCTTC.

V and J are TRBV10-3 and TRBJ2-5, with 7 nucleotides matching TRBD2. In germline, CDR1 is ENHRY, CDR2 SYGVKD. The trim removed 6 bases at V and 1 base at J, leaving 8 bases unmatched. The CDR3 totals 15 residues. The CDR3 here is CAISVAGTLQETQYF. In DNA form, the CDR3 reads TGTGCCATCAGCGTAGCGGGTACCCTCCAAGAGACCCAGTACTTC.

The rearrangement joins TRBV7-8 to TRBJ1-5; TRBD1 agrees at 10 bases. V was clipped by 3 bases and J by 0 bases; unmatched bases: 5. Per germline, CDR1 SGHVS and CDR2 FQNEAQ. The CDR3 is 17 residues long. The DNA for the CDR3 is TGTGCCAGCAGCTTCGACAGGGGGCTATTTAGCAATCAGCCCCAGCATTTT. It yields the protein CASSFDRGLFSNQPQHF.